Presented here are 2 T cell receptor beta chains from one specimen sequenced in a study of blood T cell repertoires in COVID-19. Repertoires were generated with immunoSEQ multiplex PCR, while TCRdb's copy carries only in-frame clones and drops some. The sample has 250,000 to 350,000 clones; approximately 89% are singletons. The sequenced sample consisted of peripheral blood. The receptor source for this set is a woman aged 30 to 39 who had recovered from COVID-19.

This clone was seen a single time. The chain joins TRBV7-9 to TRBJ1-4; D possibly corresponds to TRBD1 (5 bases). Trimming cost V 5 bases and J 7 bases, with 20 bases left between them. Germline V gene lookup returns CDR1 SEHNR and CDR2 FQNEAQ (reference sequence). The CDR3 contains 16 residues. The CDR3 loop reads CASSPSGRGGGEKLFF. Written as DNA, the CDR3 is TGTGCCAGCAGCCCCTCCGGGAGGGGCGGGGGTGAAAAACTGTTTTTT.

The DNA of the CDR3 is TGTGCCTGGAGTATCCGGACAGAACCGCCCGAAGCTTTCTTT. Encoded protein: CAWSIRTEPPEAFF. This sequence joins TRBV30 and TRBJ1-1, with D perhaps matching TRBD1 (6 bases). The CDR3 loop spans 14 amino acids. V lost 2 bases and J 8 bases, leaving 18 bases between the germline ends. In germline, CDR1 is GTSNPN, CDR2 SVGIG (reference sequence).